Listed below are T cell receptor beta chains from one sample, sequenced in a study of metastatic and nonmetastatic thyroid tumors. With MiXCR, TCRdb called clones anew from the PCR reads. This table holds about 4,600 clones, approximately 23% found once. Sequenced input: tumor tissue. The receptors derive from a male donor with papillary thyroid cancer or a benign thyroid nodule (not recorded which). Some clones in this sample may be carry-over from other donors' samples. Both conserved end residues are part of each CDR3. A D gene is named only where the DNA matches it firmly. A row's size may be missing; if present it is once, few, many or a size class.

size	D	V	J	DNA	CDR3
few	NA	TRBV7-2	TRBJ1-4	TGTGCCAGCAGCCCCACAGGGAGTGAAAAACTGTTTTTT	CASSPTGSEKLFF
many	NA	TRBV5-5	TRBJ2-1	TGTGCCAGCAGCTTGGGGGGACTCCAAAGAAGCTTTTATGGGCAGTTCTTC	CASSLGGLQRSFYGQFF
medium-sized	TRBD1	TRBV20-1	TRBJ1-5	TGCAGTGCTAAAGGACAGGGGGCATACACTCAGCCCCAGCATTTT	CSAKGQGAYTQPQHF
medium-sized	NA	TRBV11-2	TRBJ2-7	TGTGCCAGCAGCCCAACCCAAACTAGTGGGTCCTACGAGCAGTACTTC	CASSPTQTSGSYEQYF
few	NA	TRBV19	TRBJ1-4	TGTGCCAGTAGTATTCGTTCGGGCGAAAAACTGTTTTTT	CASSIRSGEKLFF
NA	NA	TRBV20-1	TRBJ1-1	TGCAGTGATAGTACACTCTTCATGAGCACTGGAGCTTTCTTT	CSDSTLFMSTGAFF
NA	TRBD1	TRBV28	TRBJ1-2	TGTGCCAGCAGACCCTCGGGACAGGTGTTCAATGGCTACACCTTC	CASRPSGQVFNGYTF
once	TRBD2	TRBV5-1	TRBJ2-5	TGCGCCAGCAGCGGGGGGACTAGCCAAAAAGAGACCCAGTACTTC	CASSGGTSQKETQYF
medium-sized	NA	TRBV20-1	TRBJ2-1	TGCAGTGCTACGACCGAGGACAGATACAATGAGCAGTTCTTC	CSATTEDRYNEQFF
NA	NA	TRBV11-2	TRBJ2-7	TGTGCCAGCAGCCTGGATGCGGGGGCTTCGTACGAGCAGTACTTC	CASSLDAGASYEQYF
NA	NA	TRBV4-2	TRBJ2-5	TGTGCCAGCAGCCAAGGGATAGCCCCCCAAGAGACCCAGTACTTC	CASSQGIAPQETQYF
few	TRBD1	TRBV27	TRBJ2-7	TGTGCCAGCAGCCTCACAGGGGGCGAGTCCTACGAGCAGTACTTC	CASSLTGGESYEQYF
many	TRBD2	TRBV7-6	TRBJ2-5	TGTGCCAGCAGCTTAGGAAGTAGCGGGAGGGCGGAGACCCAGTACTTC	CASSLGSSGRAETQYF
NA	TRBD1	TRBV11-1	TRBJ2-1	TGTGCCAGCAGGACCACGACAGGGAGCTCCTACAATGAGCAGTTCTTC	CASRTTTGSSYNEQFF
few	NA	TRBV28	TRBJ2-1	TGTGCCAGCAGCTTAGTTAGCGGTAGCTTCTACTACAATGAGCAGTTCTTC	CASSLVSGSFYYNEQFF
many	TRBD1	TRBV7-6	TRBJ2-1	TGTGCCAGCAGCTTAAGCTCCGGGACAGGGGACGGCAATGAGCAGTTCTTC	CASSLSSGTGDGNEQFF
medium-sized	NA	TRBV5-1	TRBJ2-2	TGCGCCAGCAGCTTGTCGTGGCCAGGGAACACCGGGGAGCTGTTTTTT	CASSLSWPGNTGELFF
NA	NA	TRBV6-1	TRBJ1-6	TGTGCCAGCAGTCAGGGGCGGAATTCACCCCTCCACTTT	CASSQGRNSPLHF
NA	NA	TRBV6-1	TRBJ1-6	TGTGCCAGCAGTTCCGTTGGGTCCTATAATTCACCCCTCCACTTT	CASSSVGSYNSPLHF
NA	TRBD2	TRBV20-1	TRBJ2-7	TGCAGTGCGAGACTAGCGGGCCAAGCTAAGCAGTACTTC	CSARLAGQAKQYF
many	TRBD1	TRBV7-2	TRBJ2-3	TGTGCCAGCAGCCGTCCGCAGACAGGGGACACAGATACGCAGTATTTT	CASSRPQTGDTDTQYF
few	TRBD1	TRBV2	TRBJ1-6	TGTGCCAGCAACAGGGGAGGAATGAGGTCCCCCCTCCACTTT	CASNRGGMRSPLHF
large	NA	TRBV9	TRBJ2-1	TGTGCCAGCAGCGTAGCGAACGGGAACTACAATGAGCAGTTCTTC	CASSVANGNYNEQFF
once	TRBD2	TRBV2	TRBJ2-7	TGTGCCAGCAAGAGCGGGAGTGTGGGACCCGTATCCTACGAGCAGTACTTC	CASKSGSVGPVSYEQYF
few	NA	TRBV28	TRBJ1-5	TGTGCCAGCAGTTTTGGGCAGTCGCTCACGGCCCAGCATTTT	CASSFGQSLTAQHF
medium-sized	NA	TRBV28	TRBJ1-3	TGTGCCAGCAGTTCTCTAGTCCTAAGCTCTGGAAACACCATATATTTT	CASSSLVLSSGNTIYF
once	NA	TRBV20-1	TRBJ1-2	TGCAGTGCTCGGCCGGGGAGCTATGGCTACACCTTC	CSARPGSYGYTF
medium-sized	NA	TRBV9	TRBJ1-2	TGTGCCAGCAGCGGAAACAGGGCTGGCACATATGGCTACACCTTC	CASSGNRAGTYGYTF
medium-sized	NA	TRBV2	TRBJ1-2	TGTGCCAGCATGGAGGACAGCCGAAACTATGGCTACACCTTC	CASMEDSRNYGYTF
NA	NA	TRBV28	TRBJ1-3	TGTGCCAGCACCCTGGTGGTTTCTGGAAACACCATATATTTT	CASTLVVSGNTIYF
few	NA	TRBV19	TRBJ1-3	TGTGCCAGTACTCCTCGGGGGGATGGAAACACCATATATTTT	CASTPRGDGNTIYF
many	TRBD2	TRBV5-8	TRBJ2-3	TGTGCCAGCAGCGAGGGACTAGCGGCTAGCACAGATACGCAGTATTTT	CASSEGLAASTDTQYF
NA	NA	TRBV4-2	TRBJ2-1	TGTGCCACCGACGACGGCTCCTACAATGAGCAGTTCTTC	CATDDGSYNEQFF
NA	TRBD1	TRBV30	TRBJ1-6	TGTGCCTGGAGTGTACGTGACAGGGTGGATTCACCCCTCCACTTT	CAWSVRDRVDSPLHF
NA	NA	TRBV6-1	TRBJ1-3	TGTGCCAGCGAAATAATGGTCCCTGGAAACACCATATATTTT	CASEIMVPGNTIYF
many	TRBD2	TRBV4-1	TRBJ2-1	TGCGCCAGCAGCCAGGGTCTAGCGGGGTTTTACACTTACAATGAGCAGTTCTTC	CASSQGLAGFYTYNEQFF
medium-sized	NA	TRBV6-2/TRBV6-3	TRBJ1-5	TGTGCCAGCAGTGGCCTGGCAGGGCAATCGTATAGCAATCAGCCCCAGCATTTT	CASSGLAGQSYSNQPQHF
many	NA	TRBV28	TRBJ2-1	TGTGCCAGCAGCTACAGGGACGGCTCCTACAATGAGCAGTTCTTC	CASSYRDGSYNEQFF
few	NA	TRBV28	TRBJ2-1	TGTGCCAGCAGTCCCCCGATGGAGAGTTACAATGAGCAGTTCTTC	CASSPPMESYNEQFF
NA	NA	TRBV5-1	TRBJ2-2	TGCGCCAGCACATCCGTGGGGGGGCGGATCGCCGTGGAGCTGTCTTTT	CASTSVGGRIAVELSF
NA	TRBD2	TRBV5-1	TRBJ2-1	TGCGCCAGCAGCCCCCAGACTAGCGGGGGGGCCATTGAGCAGTTCTTC	CASSPQTSGGAIEQFF
few	TRBD1	TRBV28	TRBJ2-7	TGTGCCAGCCGCCCCCCCGGACAGGGGTACGAGCAGTACTTC	CASRPPGQGYEQYF
many	NA	TRBV3-1	TRBJ1-1	TGTGCCAGCAGCCTACAGGTGAACACTGAAGCTTTCTTT	CASSLQVNTEAFF
large	NA	TRBV7-3	TRBJ2-1	TGTGCCAGCAGCTTAACCCCCCTGACAGAGCAGTTCTTC	CASSLTPLTEQFF
medium-sized	TRBD1	TRBV2	TRBJ2-3	TGTGCCAGCAGGGCAGGGGGCTTGACAGATACGCAGTATTTT	CASRAGGLTDTQYF
NA	NA	TRBV6-1	TRBJ1-2	TGTGCCAGCAGTGTGGGCTATGGCTACACCTTC	CASSVGYGYTF
many	TRBD1	TRBV4-1	TRBJ2-1	TGCGCCAGCAGCCAAGAAGGACAGGGGGCGGACAATGAGCAGTTCTTC	CASSQEGQGADNEQFF
medium-sized	NA	TRBV10-3	TRBJ2-2	TGTGCCATCAAGAGGAACGGAGCGAACACCGGGGAGCTGTTTTTT	CAIKRNGANTGELFF
few	TRBD1	TRBV6-1	TRBJ2-5	TGTGCCAGCAGTGCCCAGGGGGCGGCCCAAGAGACCCAGTACTTC	CASSAQGAAQETQYF
NA	NA	TRBV7-8	TRBJ1-1	TGTGCCAGCAGCTTAGGTGGCAGGGGGAACACTGAAGCTTTCTTT	CASSLGGRGNTEAFF
few	NA	TRBV6-1	TRBJ1-5	TGTGCCAGCACCCCCCGGCCCCAGCATTTT	CASTPRPQHF
medium-sized	TRBD1	TRBV2	TRBJ1-5	TGTGCCAGCGGGGACAGTTATAGCAATCAGCCCCAGCATTTT	CASGDSYSNQPQHF
medium-sized	NA	TRBV9	TRBJ2-1	TGTGCCAGCAGCTCACAAACGTCGGGGAGCCAGGAGCAGTTCTTC	CASSSQTSGSQEQFF
many	NA	TRBV9	TRBJ2-3	TGTGCCAGCAGCGTAGCCCAGGGAGGCACAGATACGCAGTATTTT	CASSVAQGGTDTQYF
many	NA	TRBV29-1	TRBJ1-2	TGCAGCGTTTCAGGGGCGCAGGCCGCGGGCGGCTACACCTTC	CSVSGAQAAGGYTF
NA	NA	TRBV6-5	TRBJ1-1	TGTGCCAGCTCGAAAGGGGGTGTGGCTGAAGCTTTCTTT	CASSKGGVAEAFF